Detailed here is one TCR beta chain. Its antigen is as yet unknown. The junction differs from germline at one of its ends, possibly a read error. These data belong to a study of cytomegalovirus exposure and HLA in healthy donors. Amplification used 60 Vbeta primers and 13 Jbeta primers. Sequencing used immunoSEQ multiplex PCR; TCRdb keeps in-frame clones, though not all of them. The sample lists roughly 120,000 clones, approximately 81% occurring once. Broader study findings: One variant, a missense change in DCLRE1C, was linked in a later analysis to TCR beta V- and J-gene trimming.

The CDR3 totals 14 residues. Germline V gene sequence: CDR1 SSHAT, CDR2 FNYEAQ (reference sequence). The source is a man aged 25 to 40 in good health and CMV-seropositive. Sequencing was performed on PBMCs. The chain combines TRBV7-7 with TRBJ2-1, with 12 bases identical to TRBD1. The CDR3 sequence is CASSSGQGANEQFF. The CDR3 DNA reads as TGTGCTAGCAGTTCGGGACAGGGGGCCAATGAGCAGTTCTTC.